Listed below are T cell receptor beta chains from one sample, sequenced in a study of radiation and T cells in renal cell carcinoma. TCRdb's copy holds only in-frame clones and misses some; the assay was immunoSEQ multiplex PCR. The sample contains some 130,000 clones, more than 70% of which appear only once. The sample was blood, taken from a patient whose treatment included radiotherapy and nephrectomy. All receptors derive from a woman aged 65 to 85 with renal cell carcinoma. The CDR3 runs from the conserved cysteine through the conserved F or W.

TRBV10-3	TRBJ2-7	CAISESGRDYEQYF
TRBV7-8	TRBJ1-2	CASSLGGDYGYTF
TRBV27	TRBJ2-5	CASSTYTGETQYF
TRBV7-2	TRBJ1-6	CASSPDRVANSPLHF
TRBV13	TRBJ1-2	CASSLGRVGIGYGYTF
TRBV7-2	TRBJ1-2	CASSLDPGRGPHGYTF
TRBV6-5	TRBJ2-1	CASSLAGGREQFF
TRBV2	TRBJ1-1	CATTARGMNTEAFF
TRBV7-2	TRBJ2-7	CASSLEGLAIEQYF
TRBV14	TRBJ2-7	CASSQVRDYSEQYF
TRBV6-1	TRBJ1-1	CASSERNGRGAFF
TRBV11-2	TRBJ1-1	CASSLVAGLLNTEAFF
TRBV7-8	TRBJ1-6	CASSLATGSSPLHF
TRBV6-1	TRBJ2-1	CASSKLAGGQDEQFF
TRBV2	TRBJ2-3	CASSEGQGRADTQYF
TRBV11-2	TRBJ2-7	CASSLSGNEQYF
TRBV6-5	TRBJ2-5	CASSRAGETQYF
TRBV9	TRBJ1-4	CASSVGTGANEKLFF
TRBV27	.	CASSLSDRYEQYF
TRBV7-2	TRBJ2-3	CASSRKLAGYSTDTQYF
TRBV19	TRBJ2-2	CASTTPGANTGELFF
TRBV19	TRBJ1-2	CASYRDTRYGYTF
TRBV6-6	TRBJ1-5	CATYRGDYSNQPQHF